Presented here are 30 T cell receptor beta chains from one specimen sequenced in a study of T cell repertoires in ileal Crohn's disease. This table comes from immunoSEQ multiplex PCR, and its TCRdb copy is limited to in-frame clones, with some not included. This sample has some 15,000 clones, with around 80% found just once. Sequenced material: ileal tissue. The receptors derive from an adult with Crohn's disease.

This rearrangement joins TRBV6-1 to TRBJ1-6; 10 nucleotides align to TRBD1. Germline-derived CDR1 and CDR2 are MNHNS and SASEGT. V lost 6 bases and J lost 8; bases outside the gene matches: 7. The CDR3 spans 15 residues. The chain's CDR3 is CASSETGGSDSPLHF. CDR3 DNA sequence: TGTGCCAGCAGCGAGACAGGGGGCTCAGATTCACCCCTCCACTTT.

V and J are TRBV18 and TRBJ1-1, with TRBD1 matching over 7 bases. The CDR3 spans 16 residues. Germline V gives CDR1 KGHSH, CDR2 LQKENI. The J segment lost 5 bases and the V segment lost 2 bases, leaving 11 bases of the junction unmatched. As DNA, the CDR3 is TGTGCCAGCTCACCATTTCAGGCAGGGGGAGTGACTGAAGCTTTCTTT. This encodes CASSPFQAGGVTEAFF.

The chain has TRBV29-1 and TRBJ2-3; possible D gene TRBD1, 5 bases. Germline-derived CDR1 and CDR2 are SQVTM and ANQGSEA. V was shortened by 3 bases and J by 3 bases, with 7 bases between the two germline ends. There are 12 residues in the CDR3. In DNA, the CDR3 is TGCAGCGTTGACCAGGGAACAGATACGCAGTATTTT. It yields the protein CSVDQGTDTQYF.

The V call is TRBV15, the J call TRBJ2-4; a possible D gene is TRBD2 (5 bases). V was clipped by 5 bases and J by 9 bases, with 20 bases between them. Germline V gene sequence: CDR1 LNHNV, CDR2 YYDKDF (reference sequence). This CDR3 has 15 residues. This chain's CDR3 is CATSEPGNPVSIQYF. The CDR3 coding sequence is TGTGCCACCAGCGAACCCGGGAACCCGGTATCCATTCAGTACTTC.

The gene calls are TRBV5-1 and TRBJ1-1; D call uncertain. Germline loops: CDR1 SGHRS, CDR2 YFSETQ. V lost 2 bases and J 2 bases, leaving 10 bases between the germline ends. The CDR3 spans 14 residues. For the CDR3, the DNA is TGCGCCAGCAGCTTAATTTCGAGCAACACTGAAGCTTTCTTT. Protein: CASSLISSNTEAFF.

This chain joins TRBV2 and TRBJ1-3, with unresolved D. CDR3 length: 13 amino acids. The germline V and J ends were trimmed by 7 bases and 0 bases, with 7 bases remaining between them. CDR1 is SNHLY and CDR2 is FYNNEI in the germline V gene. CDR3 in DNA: TGTGCCAGCACTAGAGTCTCTGGAAACACCATATATTTT. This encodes CASTRVSGNTIYF.

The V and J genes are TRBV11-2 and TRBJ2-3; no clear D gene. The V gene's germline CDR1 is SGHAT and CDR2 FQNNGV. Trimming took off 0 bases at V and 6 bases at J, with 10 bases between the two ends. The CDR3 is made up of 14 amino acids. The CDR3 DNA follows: TGTGCCAGCAGCTTAGATGGAGTTTCGGATACGCAGTATTTT. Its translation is CASSLDGVSDTQYF.

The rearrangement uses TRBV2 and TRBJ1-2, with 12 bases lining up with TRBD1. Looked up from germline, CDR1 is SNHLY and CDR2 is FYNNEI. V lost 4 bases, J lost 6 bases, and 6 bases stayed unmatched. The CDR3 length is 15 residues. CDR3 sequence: CASSVGQGARNGYTF. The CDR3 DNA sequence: TGTGCCAGCAGTGTGGGACAGGGGGCGCGGAATGGCTACACCTTC.

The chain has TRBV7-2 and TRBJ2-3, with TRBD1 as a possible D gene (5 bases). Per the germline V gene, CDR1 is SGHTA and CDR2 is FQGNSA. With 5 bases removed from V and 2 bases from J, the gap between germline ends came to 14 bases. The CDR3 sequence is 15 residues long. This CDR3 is CASSKSGMDTDTQYF. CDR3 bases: TGTGCCAGCAGCAAATCAGGGATGGACACAGATACGCAGTATTTT.

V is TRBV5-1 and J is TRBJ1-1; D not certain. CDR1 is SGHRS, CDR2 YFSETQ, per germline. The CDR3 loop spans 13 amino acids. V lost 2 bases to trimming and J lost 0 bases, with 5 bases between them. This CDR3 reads CASSLHMNTEAFF. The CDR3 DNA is TGCGCCAGCAGCTTACACATGAACACTGAAGCTTTCTTT.

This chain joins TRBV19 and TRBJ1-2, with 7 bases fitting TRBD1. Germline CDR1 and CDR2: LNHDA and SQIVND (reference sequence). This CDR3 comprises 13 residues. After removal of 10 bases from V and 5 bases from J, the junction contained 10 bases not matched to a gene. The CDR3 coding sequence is TGTGCCACCTACCTACAGGGGTCATATGGCTACACCTTC. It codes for CATYLQGSYGYTF.

CDR3 residues: CASSLASDTQYF. Written as DNA, the CDR3 is TGTGCCAGCAGCTTAGCGTCTGATACGCAGTATTTT. The chain carries TRBV11-3 and TRBJ2-3; unclear D gene. The CDR3 length is 12 residues. Germline lookup yields CDR1 SGHNT and CDR2 YENEEA. The V end lost 1 base, the J end lost 6 bases, and 5 bases lay between the germline ends. Using reference TRBV11-3 and TRBJ2-3 for the parts outside the CDR3, the full variable domain is EAGVVQSPRYKIIEKKQPVAFWCNPISGHNTLYWYLQNLGQGPELLIRYENEEAVDDSQLPKDRFSAERLKGVDSTLKIQPAELGDSAVYLCASSLASDTQYFGPGTRLTVL.

The CDR3 loop reads CASSADRDRGIWSNQPQHF. CDR3 DNA sequence: TGTGCCAGCAGCGCCGACCGGGACAGGGGTATATGGAGCAATCAGCCCCAGCATTTT. The V gene is TRBV5-4, the J gene TRBJ1-5; 10 nucleotides match TRBD1. Trimming took 4 bases from V and 1 from J; bases not matched to a gene: 14. Germline CDR1 SGHNT, CDR2 YYREEE (reference sequence). CDR3 length: 19 amino acids.

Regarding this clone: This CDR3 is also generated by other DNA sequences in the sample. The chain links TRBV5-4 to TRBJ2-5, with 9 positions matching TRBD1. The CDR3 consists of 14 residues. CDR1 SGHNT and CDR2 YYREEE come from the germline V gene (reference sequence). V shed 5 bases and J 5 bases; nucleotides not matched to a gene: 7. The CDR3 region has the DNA TGTGCCAGCAGGAAAGGGGACAGGGCGGAGACCCAGTACTTC. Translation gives CASRKGDRAETQYF.

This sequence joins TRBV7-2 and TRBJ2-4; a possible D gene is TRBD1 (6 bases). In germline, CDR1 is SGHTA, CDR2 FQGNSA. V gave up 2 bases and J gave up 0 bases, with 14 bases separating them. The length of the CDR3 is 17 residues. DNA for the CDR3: TGTGCCAGCAGCTTATCGTCATCAGGGGTAGCCAAAAACATTCAGTACTTC. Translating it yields CASSLSSSGVAKNIQYF.

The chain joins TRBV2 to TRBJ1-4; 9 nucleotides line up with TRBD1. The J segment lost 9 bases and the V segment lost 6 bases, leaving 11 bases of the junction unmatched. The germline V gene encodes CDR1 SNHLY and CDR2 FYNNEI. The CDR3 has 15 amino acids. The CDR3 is CASRTPRDRDQKLFF. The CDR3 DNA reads TGTGCCAGCAGGACACCCCGGGACAGGGATCAAAAACTGTTTTTT.

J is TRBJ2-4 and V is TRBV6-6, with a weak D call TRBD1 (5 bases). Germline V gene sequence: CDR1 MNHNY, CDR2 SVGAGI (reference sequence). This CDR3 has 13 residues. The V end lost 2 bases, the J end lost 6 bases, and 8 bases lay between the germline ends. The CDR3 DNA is TGTGCCAGCAGTTACGGGGCCCCAAACATTCAGTACTTC. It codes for CASSYGAPNIQYF.

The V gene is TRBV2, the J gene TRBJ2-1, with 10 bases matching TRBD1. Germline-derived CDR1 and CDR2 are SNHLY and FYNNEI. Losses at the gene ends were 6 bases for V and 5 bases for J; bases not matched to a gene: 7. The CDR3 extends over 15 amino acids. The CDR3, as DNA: TGTGCCAGCAGACCCTCGGACAGGGGGAACAATGAGCAGTTCTTC. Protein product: CASRPSDRGNNEQFF.

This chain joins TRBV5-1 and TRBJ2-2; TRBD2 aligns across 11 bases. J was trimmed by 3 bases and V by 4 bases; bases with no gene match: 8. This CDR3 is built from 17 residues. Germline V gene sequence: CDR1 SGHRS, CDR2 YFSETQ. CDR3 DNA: TGCGCCAGCAGCCGCATTAGCGGGAGGGCCGACACCGGGGAGCTGTTTTTT. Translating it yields CASSRISGRADTGELFF. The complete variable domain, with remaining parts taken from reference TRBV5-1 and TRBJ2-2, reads KAGVTQTPRYLIKTRGQQVTLSCSPISGHRSVSWYQQTPGQGLQFLFEYFSETQRNKGNFPGRFSGRQFSNSRSEMNVSTLELGDSALYLCASSRISGRADTGELFFGEGSRLTVL.

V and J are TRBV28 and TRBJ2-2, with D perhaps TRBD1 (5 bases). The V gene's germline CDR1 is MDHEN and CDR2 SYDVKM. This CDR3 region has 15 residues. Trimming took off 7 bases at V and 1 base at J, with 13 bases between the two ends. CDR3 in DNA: TGTGCCAGCAAAGAAGGGCAGGGGAACACCGGGGAGCTGTTTTTT. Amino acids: CASKEGQGNTGELFF.

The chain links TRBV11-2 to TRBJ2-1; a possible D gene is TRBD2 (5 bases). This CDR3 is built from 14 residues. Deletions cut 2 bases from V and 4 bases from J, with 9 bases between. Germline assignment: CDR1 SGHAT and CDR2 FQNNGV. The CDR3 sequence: CASSLSGRYNEQFF. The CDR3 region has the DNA TGTGCCAGCAGCTTAAGCGGTCGATACAATGAGCAGTTCTTC.

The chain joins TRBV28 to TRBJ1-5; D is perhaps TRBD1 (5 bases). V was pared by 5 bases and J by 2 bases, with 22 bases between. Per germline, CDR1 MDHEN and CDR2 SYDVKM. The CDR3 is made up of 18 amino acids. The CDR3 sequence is CASSPRWEGEYGNQPQHF. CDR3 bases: TGTGCCAGCAGTCCCCGATGGGAAGGGGAATATGGCAATCAGCCCCAGCATTTT.

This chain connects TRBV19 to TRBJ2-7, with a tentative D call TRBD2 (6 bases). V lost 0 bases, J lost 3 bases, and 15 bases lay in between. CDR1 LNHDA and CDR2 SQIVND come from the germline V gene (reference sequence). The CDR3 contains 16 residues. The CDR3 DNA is TGTGCCAGTAGTATAGATCTCGGGAGTCCAGTCTACGAGCAGTACTTC. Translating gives CASSIDLGSPVYEQYF.

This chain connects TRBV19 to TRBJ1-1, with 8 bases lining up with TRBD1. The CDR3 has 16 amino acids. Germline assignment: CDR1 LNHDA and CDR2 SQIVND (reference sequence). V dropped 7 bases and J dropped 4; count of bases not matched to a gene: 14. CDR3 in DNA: TGTGCCAGTATTGACCGTGGACAGGGTAGAGGCACTGAAGCTTTCTTT. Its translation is CASIDRGQGRGTEAFF.

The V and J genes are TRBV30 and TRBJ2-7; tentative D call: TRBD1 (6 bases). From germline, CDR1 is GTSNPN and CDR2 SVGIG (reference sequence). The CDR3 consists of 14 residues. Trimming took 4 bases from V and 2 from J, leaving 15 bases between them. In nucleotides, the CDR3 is TGTGCCTGGATTATCACAGGGCTTACCTACGAGCAGTACTTC. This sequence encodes CAWIITGLTYEQYF.

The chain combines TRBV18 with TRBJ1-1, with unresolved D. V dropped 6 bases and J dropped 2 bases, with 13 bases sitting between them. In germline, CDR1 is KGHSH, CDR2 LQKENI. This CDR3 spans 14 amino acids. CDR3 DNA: TGTGCCAGCTCCCGCCTGGGGAGTAACACTGAAGCTTTCTTT. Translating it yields CASSRLGSNTEAFF.

CDR3 loop: CASSPGLPPDTQYF. Here the CDR3 DNA reads TGTGCCAGCAGCCCGGGTCTCCCCCCAGATACGCAGTATTTT. The V and J genes are TRBV9 and TRBJ2-3; D not certain. The CDR3 runs to 14 residues. Germline CDR1 and CDR2: SGDLS and YYNGEE. Trimming took 4 bases from V and 4 from J, leaving 13 bases between them.

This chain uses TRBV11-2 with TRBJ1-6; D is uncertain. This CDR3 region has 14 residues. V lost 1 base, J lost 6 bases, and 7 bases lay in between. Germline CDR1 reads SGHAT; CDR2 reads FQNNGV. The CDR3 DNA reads TGTGCCAGCAGCTTAGTTCCCGGTAATTCACCCCTCCACTTT. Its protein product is CASSLVPGNSPLHF.

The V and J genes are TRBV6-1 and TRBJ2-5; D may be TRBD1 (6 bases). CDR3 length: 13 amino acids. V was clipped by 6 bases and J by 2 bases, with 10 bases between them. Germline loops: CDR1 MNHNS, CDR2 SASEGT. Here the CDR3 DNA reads TGTGCCAGCAGCCTGGACAGACAAGAGACCCAGTACTTC. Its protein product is CASSLDRQETQYF.

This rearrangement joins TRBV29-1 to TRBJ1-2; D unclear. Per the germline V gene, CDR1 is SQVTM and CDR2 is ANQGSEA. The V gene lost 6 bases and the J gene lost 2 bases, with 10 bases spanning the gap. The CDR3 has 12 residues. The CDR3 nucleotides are TGCAGCGTCCTCCCCTCGAACTATGGCTACACCTTC. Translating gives CSVLPSNYGYTF.